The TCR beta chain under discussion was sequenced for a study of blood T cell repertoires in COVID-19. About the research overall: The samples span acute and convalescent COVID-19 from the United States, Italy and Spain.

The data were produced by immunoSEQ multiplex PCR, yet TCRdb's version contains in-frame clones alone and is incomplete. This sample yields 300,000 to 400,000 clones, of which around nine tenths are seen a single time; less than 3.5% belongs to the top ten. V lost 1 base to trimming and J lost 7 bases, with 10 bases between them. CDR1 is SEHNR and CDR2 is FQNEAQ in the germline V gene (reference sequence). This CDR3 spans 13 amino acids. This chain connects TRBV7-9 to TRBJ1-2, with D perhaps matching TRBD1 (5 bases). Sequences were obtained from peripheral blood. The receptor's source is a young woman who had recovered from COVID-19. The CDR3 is CASSLGAGLGYTF. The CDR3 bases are TGTGCCAGCAGCTTAGGGGCAGGGCTTGGCTACACCTTC.